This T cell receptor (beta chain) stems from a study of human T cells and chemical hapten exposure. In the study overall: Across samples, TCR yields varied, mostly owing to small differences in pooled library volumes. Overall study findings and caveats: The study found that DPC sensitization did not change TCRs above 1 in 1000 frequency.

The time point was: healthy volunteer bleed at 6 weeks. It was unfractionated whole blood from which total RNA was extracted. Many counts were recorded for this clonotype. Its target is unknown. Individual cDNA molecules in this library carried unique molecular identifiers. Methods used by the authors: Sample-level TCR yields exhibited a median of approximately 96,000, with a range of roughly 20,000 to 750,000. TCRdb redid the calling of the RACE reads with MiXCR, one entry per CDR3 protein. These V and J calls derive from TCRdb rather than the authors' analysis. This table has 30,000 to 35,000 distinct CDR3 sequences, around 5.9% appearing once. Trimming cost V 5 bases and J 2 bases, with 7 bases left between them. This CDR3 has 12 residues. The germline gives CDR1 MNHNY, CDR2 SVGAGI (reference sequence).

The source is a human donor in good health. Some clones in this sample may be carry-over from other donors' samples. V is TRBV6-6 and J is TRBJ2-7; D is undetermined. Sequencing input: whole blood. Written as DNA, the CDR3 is TGTGCCAGCAGTCCAGTAGCCTACGAGCAGTACTTC. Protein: CASSPVAYEQYF.